This TCR beta chain was profiled in a study of blood T cell repertoires in COVID-19. The germline V and J ends were trimmed by 5 bases and 3 bases, with 17 bases remaining between them. In germline, CDR1 is MNHEY, CDR2 SVGAGI. CDR3 length equals 15 residues. Original data processing: Researchers report that nucleated cell counts were estimated from reference gene primer amplification. Measured with immunoSEQ multiplex PCR; TCRdb has only the in-frame clones, and not every one. The V and J calls and clone size come from that table; D and trimming were worked out from the DNA. Seen here are around 190,000 clones, about 86% observed once, and the top ten hold more than 7.5%.

Sequencing was carried out using peripheral blood. V and J are TRBV6-5 and TRBJ2-7, with a possible D match to TRBD2 (6 bases). The sequence derives from a middle-aged man with active or convalescent COVID-19. CDR3 residues: CASSPRGAGGYEQYF. CDR3 DNA: TGTGCCAGCAGTCCCCGGGGCGCCGGGGGCTACGAGCAGTACTTC.